This is a list of T cell receptor beta chains from one sample in a study of cytomegalovirus exposure and HLA in healthy donors. Libraries were prepared by immunoSEQ multiplex PCR; TCRdb keeps only in-frame clonotypes and omits some of them. The data contain approximately 150,000 clones, about 77% of them singletons. The source material was PBMCs. All receptors come from a male donor in good health and CMV-seropositive. CDR3s include the opening cysteine and the closing phenylalanine or tryptophan. D genes are given only for firm matches. Clone size is not always given. Where it is, it says once, few, many or a class for expanded clones.

D gene,J gene,V gene,clone size,CDR3 DNA,CDR3 protein
-,TRBJ1-2,TRBV1,-,TGCACCAGCAGCCCCCGGGACAGGCCCACGAGACATTATGGCTACACCTTC,CTSSPRDRPTRHYGYTF
TRBD1,TRBJ2-7,TRBV30,-,TGTGCCTGGAGTGGGGACAGGAGAGTTTACGAGCAGTACTTC,CAWSGDRRVYEQYF
-,TRBJ1-6,TRBV19,-,TGTGCCAGTAGTCCCGGGACTCGTTTATATAATTCACCCCTCCACTTT,CASSPGTRLYNSPLHF
TRBD2,TRBJ2-1,TRBV5-1,-,TGCGCCAGCAGCTTGGCCGGCGGGGGGGCCTACAATGAGCAGTTCTTC,CASSLAGGGAYNEQFF
-,TRBJ1-1,TRBV6-5,-,TGTGCCAGCAGAGAAGGCGACAGAGCTTTCTTT,CASREGDRAFF
TRBD1,TRBJ1-2,TRBV5-1,-,TGCGCCAGCAGCCACAAACAGGGGAACTATGGCTACACCTTC,CASSHKQGNYGYTF
TRBD1,TRBJ2-5,TRBV5-1,-,TGCGCCAGCAGCTTGGCCACAGGGGGGACCCAGTACTTC,CASSLATGGTQYF
TRBD2,TRBJ2-7,TRBV7-9,-,TGTGCCAGCAGCTTAGGGGGCGGGGGGGAAGCCCACGAGCAGTACTTC,CASSLGGGGEAHEQYF
TRBD1,TRBJ2-7,TRBV10-3,-,TGTGCCATCAGTGAGTCGAGTAGGACAGGGATTAACGAGCAGTACTTC,CAISESSRTGINEQYF
TRBD1,TRBJ2-7,TRBV7-8,-,TGTGCCAGCAGCTCGGGACAGGTGGGAAACGAGCAGTACTTC,CASSSGQVGNEQYF
TRBD2,TRBJ2-5,TRBV25-1,-,TGTGCCAGCAGGGCTAGCGGGGGGTCGGAGACCCAGTACTTC,CASRASGGSETQYF
TRBD2,TRBJ2-5,TRBV15,-,TGTGCCACCAGCAGGGCCGCGGGGGAGCAAGAGACCCAGTACTTC,CATSRAAGEQETQYF
-,TRBJ1-1,TRBV4-2,-,TGTGCCAGCAGCCAAGACGGACAAACCGGTGTGACAGCTTTCTTT,CASSQDGQTGVTAFF
-,TRBJ2-2,TRBV11-2,-,TGTGCCAGCACTCGCACGGGGTCCGGGGAGCTGTTTTTT,CASTRTGSGELFF
TRBD1,TRBJ2-3,TRBV6-1,few,TGTGCCAGCAGTGAGGACAGGGTTATAGATACGCAGTATTTT,CASSEDRVIDTQYF
-,TRBJ1-1,TRBV19,-,TGTGCCAGTAGTATTGACACCAGGAACACTGAAGCTTTCTTT,CASSIDTRNTEAFF
-,TRBJ2-5,TRBV7-9,-,TGTGCCAGCAGCATCAGCCGGGGGTCCCAGTACTTC,CASSISRGSQYF
TRBD1,TRBJ1-3,TRBV5-8,-,TGTGCCAGCAGCTCCGGACAGGGGAGGGGAAACACCATATATTTT,CASSSGQGRGNTIYF
TRBD1,TRBJ1-5,TRBV6-5,-,TGTGCCAGCCGGGAGGGGGCTCAGCCCCAGCATTTT,CASREGAQPQHF
-,TRBJ2-7,TRBV4-1,-,TGCGCCAGCAGCTGGGACTCCCCCTACGAGCAGTACTTC,CASSWDSPYEQYF
-,TRBJ1-1,TRBV6-1,few,TGTGCCAGCACCCTCAGGGTTAACACTGAAGCTTTCTTT,CASTLRVNTEAFF
TRBD1,TRBJ2-7,TRBV19,-,TGTGCCAGTAGTTCCCGCCAGGTCACAGGGGGCGAGCAGTACTTC,CASSSRQVTGGEQYF
TRBD2,TRBJ2-3,TRBV7-2,-,TGTGCCAGCAGCACCGGGACTAGCGGTGGAGATACGCAGTATTTT,CASSTGTSGGDTQYF
-,TRBJ1-2,TRBV2,few,TGTGCCAGCAGTTCGAATTTCGAGAGGGGCTACACCTTC,CASSSNFERGYTF
-,TRBJ2-5,TRBV7-7,few,TGTGCTAGCAGCTCCCTCGGGTACCAAGAGACCCAGTACTTC,CASSSLGYQETQYF
TRBD1,TRBJ2-6,TRBV9,-,TGTGCCAGCAGCGGGCCCGGGACAGGGAACGGGGCCAACGTCCTGACTTTC,CASSGPGTGNGANVLTF
TRBD1,TRBJ1-2,TRBV4-1,-,TGCGCCAGCAGCCCCCCACAGGGGACTTTGCGAGGCTACACCTTC,CASSPPQGTLRGYTF
TRBD1,TRBJ2-7,TRBV11-2,once,TGTGCCAGCAGCACACCCCGCGGACAGGGTATCTACGAGCAGTACTTC,CASSTPRGQGIYEQYF
-,TRBJ2-2,TRBV15,-,TGTGCCACCAGCAAACGACAGTACACCGGGGAGCTGTTTTTT,CATSKRQYTGELFF
TRBD2,TRBJ2-5,TRBV5-1,-,TGCGCCAGCAGCTCCTGGGAGGGGAATCATTTGACCCAGTACTTC,CASSSWEGNHLTQYF
TRBD1,TRBJ1-1,TRBV7-9,-,TGTGCCAGCAGCTTCGATGGACAGGTGAACACTGAAGCTTTCTTT,CASSFDGQVNTEAFF
TRBD1,TRBJ1-2,TRBV30,-,TGTGCCTGGAGCCTGACAGGGGACTATGGCTACACCTTC,CAWSLTGDYGYTF
-,TRBJ1-2,TRBV7-9,-,TGTGCCAGCAGCCGAGGCGGGACTCTCTATGGCTACACCTTC,CASSRGGTLYGYTF
TRBD2,TRBJ2-1,TRBV6-5,-,TGTGCCAGCAGCACTAGCGGAAATTACAATGAGCAGTTCTTC,CASSTSGNYNEQFF
-,TRBJ2-7,TRBV5-1,-,TGCGCCAGCAGCTTGAGGGGTAAGCCCTACGAGCAGTACTTC,CASSLRGKPYEQYF
-,TRBJ1-2,TRBV5-4,-,TGTGCCAGCAGCCGGGTCCCGGTATACTATGGCTACACCTTC,CASSRVPVYYGYTF
-,TRBJ1-1,TRBV5-4,few,TGTGCCAGCAGCGTACATTCGAACACTGAAGCTTTCTTT,CASSVHSNTEAFF
TRBD2,TRBJ2-7,TRBV15,-,TGTGCCACCAGCAGAGATGGTTCGGGGCGGGGGGACGAGCAGTACTTC,CATSRDGSGRGDEQYF
-,TRBJ2-3,TRBV5-1,-,TGCGCCAGCAGGCAGGGACAAGAGTCAGATACGCAGTATTTT,CASRQGQESDTQYF
TRBD1,TRBJ1-1,TRBV7-6,-,TGTGCCAGCAGCTCCAGACAGGGGGCAATCACTGAAGCTTTCTTT,CASSSRQGAITEAFF
-,TRBJ2-7,TRBV6-5,-,TGTGCCAGCAGTTACGCTACTGGCTACGAGCAGTACTTC,CASSYATGYEQYF
TRBD1,TRBJ1-4,TRBV5-4,-,TGTGCCAGCAGCTTACAGGGGGCTGAAAAACTGTTTTTT,CASSLQGAEKLFF
-,TRBJ2-5,TRBV13,-,TGTGCCAGCAGCAGCCGGGGAGGACAAGAGACCCAGTACTTC,CASSSRGGQETQYF
-,TRBJ1-1,TRBV11-2,-,TGTGCCAGCAGCCGCGATCGGAACACTGAAGCTTTCTTT,CASSRDRNTEAFF
-,TRBJ1-1,TRBV5-1,few,TGCGCCAGCAGCTTGGCGGGAGGGACGGACACTGAAGCTTTCTTT,CASSLAGGTDTEAFF
-,TRBJ1-5,TRBV7-8,-,TGTGCCAGCAGCTCCAGGGCGCCGCCTCAGCCCCAGCATTTT,CASSSRAPPQPQHF
TRBD2,TRBJ2-5,TRBV6-5,-,TGTGCCAGCAGCCTGGGGAGGGCTCAAGAGACCCAGTACTTC,CASSLGRAQETQYF
TRBD2,TRBJ2-7,TRBV5-1,-,TGCGCCAGCAGTGATAGCGGGGGCCCTGGGAACGAGCAGTACTTC,CASSDSGGPGNEQYF
TRBD1,TRBJ2-7,TRBV5-8,-,TGTGCCAGCAGCTTTTACAGGGGTTCCTACGAGCAGTACTTC,CASSFYRGSYEQYF
-,TRBJ1-1,TRBV18,-,TGTGCCAGCTCACCTGCGGTCACGAACACTGAAGCTTTCTTT,CASSPAVTNTEAFF
-,TRBJ1-2,TRBV7-2,-,TGTGCCAGCAGCTTATCTGAGAGTGGCTACACCTTC,CASSLSESGYTF
-,TRBJ1-1,TRBV10-1,few,TGCGCCAGCAGTGAGAACCCCGGGAACACTGAAGCTTTCTTT,CASSENPGNTEAFF
TRBD1,TRBJ1-6,TRBV18,-,TGTGCCAGCTCACCCGGACAGGCCGCTTCACCCCTCCACTTT,CASSPGQAASPLHF
TRBD2,TRBJ2-1,TRBV29-1,-,TGCAGCGTTGTACTAGCGGGGTACAATGAGCAGTTCTTC,CSVVLAGYNEQFF
-,TRBJ1-1,TRBV5-8,-,TGTGCCAGCAGCTTACCCTCATCATGGACTTTTTACACTGAAGCTTTCTTT,CASSLPSSWTFYTEAFF